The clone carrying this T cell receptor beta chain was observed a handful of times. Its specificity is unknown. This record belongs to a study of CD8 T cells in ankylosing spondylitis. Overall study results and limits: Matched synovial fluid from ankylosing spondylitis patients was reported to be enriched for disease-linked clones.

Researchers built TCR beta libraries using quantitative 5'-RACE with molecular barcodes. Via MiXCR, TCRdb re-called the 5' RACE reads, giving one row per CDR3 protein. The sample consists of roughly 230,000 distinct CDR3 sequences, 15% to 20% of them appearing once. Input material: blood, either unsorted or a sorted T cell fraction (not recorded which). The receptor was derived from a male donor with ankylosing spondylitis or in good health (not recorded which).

The CDR3 nucleotides read TGCAGCGTTGATGGGGGGCTACCCTACGAGCAGTACTTC. This translates into CSVDGGLPYEQYF. The rearrangement links TRBV29-1 to TRBJ2-7; D tentatively fits TRBD1 or TRBD2 (6 bases each). The germline CDR1 and CDR2 sequences are SQVTM and ANQGSEA. This CDR3 is built from 13 residues. Trimming took off 3 bases at V and 2 bases at J, with 11 bases between the two ends.